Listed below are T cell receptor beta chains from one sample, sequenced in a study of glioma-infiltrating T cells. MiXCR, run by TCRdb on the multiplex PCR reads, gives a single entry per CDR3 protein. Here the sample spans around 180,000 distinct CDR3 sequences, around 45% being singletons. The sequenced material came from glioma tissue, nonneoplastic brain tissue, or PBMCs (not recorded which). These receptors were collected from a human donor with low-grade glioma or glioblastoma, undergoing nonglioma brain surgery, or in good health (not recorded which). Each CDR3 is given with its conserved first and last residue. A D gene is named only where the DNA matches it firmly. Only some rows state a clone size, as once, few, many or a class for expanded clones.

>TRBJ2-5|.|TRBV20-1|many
CSARDHMGLETQYF
TGCAGTGCTAGAGATCACATGGGTTTAGAGACCCAGTACTTC
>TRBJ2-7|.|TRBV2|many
CASRTRRGSGSYEQYF
TGTGCCAGCCGCACCAGGAGGGGGAGTGGGTCCTACGAGCAGTACTTC
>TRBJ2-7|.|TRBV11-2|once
CASSLGGEVYF
TGTGCCAGCAGCTTGGGGGGAGAGGTGTACTTC
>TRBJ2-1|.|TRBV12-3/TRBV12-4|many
CASSPAQEQFF
TGTGCCAGCAGCCCCGCCCAGGAGCAGTTCTTC
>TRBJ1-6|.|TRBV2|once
CASSDGLSSPLHF
TGTGCCAGCAGTGACGGACTGAGTTCACCCCTCCACTTT
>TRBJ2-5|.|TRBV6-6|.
CASIQQGQETQYF
TGTGCCAGCATCCAGCAGGGTCAGGAGACCCAGTACTTC
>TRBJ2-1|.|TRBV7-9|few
CASSLGGRGGEQFF
TGTGCCAGCAGCTTAGGGGGCAGGGGGGGAGAGCAGTTCTTC
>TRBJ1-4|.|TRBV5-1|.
CASSLISQNEKLFF
TGCGCCAGCAGCTTGATCTCCCAGAACGAAAAACTGTTTTTT
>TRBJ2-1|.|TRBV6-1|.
CAIRGSGSDNEQFF
TGTGCCATCAGGGGCAGCGGGTCGGACAATGAGCAGTTCTTC
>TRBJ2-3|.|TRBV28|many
CASSPSPGGTDTQYF
TGTGCCAGCAGCCCCTCCCCGGGAGGCACAGATACGCAGTATTTT
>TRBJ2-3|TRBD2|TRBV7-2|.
CASSSAGTSGTDTQYF
TGTGCCAGCAGCTCCGCCGGGACTAGCGGCACAGATACGCAGTATTTT
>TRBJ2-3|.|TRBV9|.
CASSVRGFGTDTQYF
TGTGCCAGCAGCGTTCGGGGGTTCGGCACAGATACGCAGTATTTT
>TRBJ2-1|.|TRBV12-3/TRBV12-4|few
CASRVADPHNEQFF
TGTGCCAGCAGAGTAGCGGATCCCCACAATGAGCAGTTCTTC
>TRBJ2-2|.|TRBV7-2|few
CASSLAKNTGELFF
TGCGCCAGCAGCTTGGCTAAGAACACCGGGGAGCTGTTTTTT
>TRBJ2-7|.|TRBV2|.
CASKELGYEQYF
TGTGCCAGCAAGGAACTAGGCTACGAGCAGTACTTC
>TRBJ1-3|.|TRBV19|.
CASTTDSGNTIYF
TGTGCCAGTACTACAGACTCTGGAAACACCATATATTTT
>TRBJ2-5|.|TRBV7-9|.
CASSLYQGVMETQYF
TGTGCCAGCAGCTTATATCAGGGAGTCATGGAGACCCAGTACTTC
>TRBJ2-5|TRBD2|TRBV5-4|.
CASSLSGRAEETQYF
TGTGCCAGCAGCTTGAGCGGGAGGGCAGAAGAGACCCAGTACTTC
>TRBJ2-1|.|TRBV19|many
CASSIARGHEQFF
TGTGCCAGTAGTATAGCGAGGGGACATGAGCAGTTCTTC
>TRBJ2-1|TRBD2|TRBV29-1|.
CSAHSGSSEQFF
TGCAGCGCCCATAGCGGGAGCTCTGAGCAGTTCTTC
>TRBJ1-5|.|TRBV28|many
CASSGPRDGIYQPQHF
TGTGCCAGCAGTGGACCCCGGGACGGGATTTATCAGCCCCAGCATTTT
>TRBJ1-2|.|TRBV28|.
CASITNLPGQGWSDYGYTF
TGTGCCAGCATCACCAACTTGCCGGGACAAGGGTGGTCCGACTATGGCTACACCTTC
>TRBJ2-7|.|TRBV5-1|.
CASSLAGTLSSYEQYF
TGCGCCAGCAGCTTGGCCGGAACTCTCAGCTCCTACGAGCAGTACTTC
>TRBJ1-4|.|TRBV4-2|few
CASSQEIWGELFF
TGTGCCAGCAGCCAAGAGATCTGGGGTGAACTGTTTTTT
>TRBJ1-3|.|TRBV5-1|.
CASSLSGTISGNTIYF
TGCGCCAGCAGCTTGTCGGGGACGATCTCTGGAAACACCATATATTTT
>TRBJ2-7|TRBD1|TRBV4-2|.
CASSQDSNRGRWVVSYEQYF
TGTGCCAGCAGCCAAGATTCGAACAGGGGGCGGTGGGTAGTGTCCTACGAGCAGTACTTC
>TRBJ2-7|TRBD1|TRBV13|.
CASSDTGAEHYF
TGTGCCAGCAGCGACACAGGGGCCGAGCACTACTTC
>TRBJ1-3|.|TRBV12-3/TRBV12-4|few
CASSLGSSKRGNTIYF
TGTGCCAGCAGTTTAGGGAGTTCAAAAAGGGGAAACACCATATATTTT
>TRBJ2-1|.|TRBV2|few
CASSGGPNYNEQFF
TGTGCCAGCAGTGGGGGCCCGAATTACAATGAGCAGTTCTTC
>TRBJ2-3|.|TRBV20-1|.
CSARLWEDTQYF
TGCAGTGCTAGGTTGTGGGAAGATACGCAGTATTTT
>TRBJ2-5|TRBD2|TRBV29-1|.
CSVAAGIGQETQYF
TGCAGCGTTGCAGCGGGGATAGGACAAGAGACCCAGTACTTC
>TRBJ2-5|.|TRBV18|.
CASSPAQGNRETQYF
TGTGCCAGCTCACCGGCGCAGGGAAATCGGGAGACCCAGTACTTC
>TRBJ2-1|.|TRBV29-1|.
CSVKVLDSEQFF
TGCAGCGTTAAGGTTCTAGATAGTGAGCAGTTCTTC
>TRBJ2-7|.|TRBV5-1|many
CASSFSGPRDYEQYF
TGCGCCAGCAGCTTCAGCGGACCCCGGGACTACGAGCAGTACTTC
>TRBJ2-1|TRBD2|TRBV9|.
CASSVEAGTSDNEQFF
TGTGCCAGCAGCGTAGAGGCCGGGACTAGCGACAATGAGCAGTTCTTC
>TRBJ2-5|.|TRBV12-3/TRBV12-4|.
CASSTGYETQYF
TGTGCCAGCAGCACAGGGTACGAGACCCAGTACTTC
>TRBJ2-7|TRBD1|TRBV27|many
CASSLSGTGAYEQYF
TGTGCCAGCAGTTTATCAGGGACAGGAGCCTACGAGCAGTACTTC
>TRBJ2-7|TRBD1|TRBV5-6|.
CASSLFGQGYEQYF
TGTGCCAGCAGCTTGTTCGGACAGGGCTACGAGCAGTACTTC
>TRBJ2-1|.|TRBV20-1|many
CSASKGGYENEQFF
TGCAGTGCTAGTAAGGGCGGGTATGAGAATGAGCAGTTCTTC
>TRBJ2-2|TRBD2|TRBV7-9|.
CASRTWTSGVRAGELFF
TGTGCCAGCAGAACCTGGACTAGCGGGGTTCGGGCCGGGGAGCTGTTTTTT
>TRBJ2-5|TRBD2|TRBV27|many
CASGTSGDPETQYF
TGTGCCAGCGGTACTAGCGGGGACCCAGAGACCCAGTACTTC
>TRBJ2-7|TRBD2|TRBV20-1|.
CSARGLVGLAGPGGEQYF
TGCAGTGCTAGAGGACTAGTTGGACTAGCGGGACCGGGGGGCGAGCAGTACTTC
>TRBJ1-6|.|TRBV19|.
CASEGTGRRHSPLHF
TGTGCCAGTGAAGGGACCGGGCGAAGGCATTCACCCCTCCACTTT
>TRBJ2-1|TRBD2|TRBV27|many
CASSLSGTSGSYEQFF
TGTGCCAGCAGTTTATCCGGGACTAGCGGGAGCTATGAGCAGTTCTTC
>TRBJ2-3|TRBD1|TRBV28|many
CASYAQGVGTQYF
TGTGCCAGCTACGCCCAGGGGGTTGGTACGCAGTATTTT
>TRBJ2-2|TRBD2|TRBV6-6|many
CASSYGTSARGAGELFF
TGTGCCAGCAGTTACGGGACTAGCGCCCGAGGAGCCGGGGAGCTGTTTTTT
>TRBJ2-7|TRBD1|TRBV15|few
CATSKDRASSYEQYF
TGTGCCACCAGCAAGGACAGGGCCTCCTCCTACGAGCAGTACTTC
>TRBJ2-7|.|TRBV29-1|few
CSVFGGDKSYEQYF
TGCAGCGTTTTCGGTGGGGACAAAAGCTACGAGCAGTACTTC
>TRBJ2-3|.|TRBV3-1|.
CASSQDGRAGRTDTQYF
TGTGCCAGCAGCCAAGATGGTCGAGCGGGCCGCACAGATACGCAGTATTTT
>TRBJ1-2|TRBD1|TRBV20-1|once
CRAKCTGDGYTF
TGCAGAGCTAAATGTACAGGGGATGGCTACACCTTC